This TCR beta chain was observed in a study of blood T cell repertoires in COVID-19 (dated by TCRdb to 2019 to 2021). A note on the overall study: The collaborator samples originated in the United States, Italy and Spain and spanned the acute and convalescent phases of COVID-19. The prospective study material was composed of cDNA or gDNA derived from T cells, B-cell-depleted T cells, or PBMCs. Subjects who had been exposed to COVID-19, were actively infected with it, or had recovered from it provided the deeply sampled blood TCRbeta repertoires that made up the dataset. The repertoires were made available in a free public database intended to serve as a resource for research on the immune response to SARS-CoV-2. Samples were obtained from the ongoing ImmuneRACE study (first 160 participants) and from roughly 1,300 subjects provided by 6 global collaborators. Nearly every sample came with metadata listing a de-identified subject ID, COVID-19 status, age in years and sex. Where available, HLA class I and class II types were obtained from metadata supplied by the sample provider rather than from assay-based typing. Overall results and qualifications from the work: How much clinical and demographic metadata was included differed by source and by participant, and the metadata was provided uncurated.

TCRbeta CDR3 regions were amplified from genomic DNA using the immunoSEQ Assay, a bias-controlled multiplex PCR. From the authors' description of their analysis: The number of nucleated cells in each sample was estimated from the amplification of reference gene primers within the assay. To quantify the absolute abundance of each unique TCRbeta CDR3 rearrangement, sequence reads were collapsed and filtered. For each sample, productive Simpson clonality was calculated as the square root of Simpson's diversity index over productive rearrangements. TCRdb holds this immuneACCESS table with in-frame rearrangements only. Some clones are missing; in checked studies, unresolved V genes explain under half, and the rest has no known cause. V and J calls plus clone size are reproduced from that table; the DNA served to infer D and trimming. The sample records fewer than 300,000 clones, roughly 85% of which are singletons. Together, the top ten hold 5% to 6.5% of the sample.

Comments on this clone: Its binding antigen is unknown. Base-call qualities are not available, and no considerably larger clone is one nucleotide away.

Each collaborating institution followed its own protocols to collect whole blood in K2EDTA tubes. For TCRbeta analysis, collaborators shipped samples as frozen whole blood, isolated PBMCs, or DNA extracted from either of those sample types. Counted from cysteine to phenylalanine, this CDR3 has 15 amino acids. The kept DNA is CDR3 alone, 45 bases in frame from the first base. Taken from the germline V gene, the CDR1 and CDR2 loops are MNHEY and SVGAGI. V lost 7 bases and J lost 7 bases, and the count of bases not matched to a germline gene is 10. This sequence originates from a man aged 50 or older with active or convalescent COVID-19. The sample was peripheral blood. Rearrangement joined TRBV6-5 to TRBJ1-4; TRBD1 matches 9 bases in the middle. The sequenced DNA: TGTGCCAGCACCACAGGGGGCAGTCTCGTTGAAAAACTGTTTTTT. It translates as CASTTGGSLVEKLFF.